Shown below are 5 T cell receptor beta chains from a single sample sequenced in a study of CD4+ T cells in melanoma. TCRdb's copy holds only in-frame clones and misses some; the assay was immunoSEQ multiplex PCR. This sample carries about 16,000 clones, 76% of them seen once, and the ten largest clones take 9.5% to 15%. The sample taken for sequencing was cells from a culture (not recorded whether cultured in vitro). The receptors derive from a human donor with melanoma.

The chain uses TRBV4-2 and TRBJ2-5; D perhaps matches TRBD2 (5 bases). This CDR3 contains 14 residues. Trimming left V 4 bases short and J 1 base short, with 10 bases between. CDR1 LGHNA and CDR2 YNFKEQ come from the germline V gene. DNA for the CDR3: TGTGCCAGCAGCCCCCGGACTTTCCAAGAGACCCAGTACTTC. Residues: CASSPRTFQETQYF.

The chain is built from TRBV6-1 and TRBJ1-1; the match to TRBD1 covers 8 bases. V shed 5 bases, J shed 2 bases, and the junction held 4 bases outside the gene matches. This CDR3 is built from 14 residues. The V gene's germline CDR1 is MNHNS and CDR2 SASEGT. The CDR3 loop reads CASSKQGVNTEAFF. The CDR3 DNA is TGTGCCAGCAGTAAACAGGGGGTAAACACTGAAGCTTTCTTT.

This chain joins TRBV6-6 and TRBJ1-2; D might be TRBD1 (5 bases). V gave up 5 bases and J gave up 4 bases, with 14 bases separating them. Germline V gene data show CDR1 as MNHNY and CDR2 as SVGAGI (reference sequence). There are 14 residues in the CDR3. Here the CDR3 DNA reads TGTGCCAGCAGTAACGGAGACAGCAGCTATGGCTACACCTTC. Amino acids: CASSNGDSSYGYTF.

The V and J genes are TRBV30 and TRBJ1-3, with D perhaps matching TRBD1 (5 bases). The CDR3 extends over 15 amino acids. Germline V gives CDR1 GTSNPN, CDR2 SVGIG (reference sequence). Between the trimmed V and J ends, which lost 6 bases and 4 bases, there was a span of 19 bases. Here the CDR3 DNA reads TGTGCCTGCCCCGGGGCCGGAGGTCGCGGAAACACCATATATTTT. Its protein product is CACPGAGGRGNTIYF.

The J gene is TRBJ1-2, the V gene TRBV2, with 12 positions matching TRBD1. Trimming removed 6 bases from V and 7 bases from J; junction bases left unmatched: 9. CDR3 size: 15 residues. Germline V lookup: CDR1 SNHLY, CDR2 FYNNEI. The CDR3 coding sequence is TGTGCCAGCAGGGGCTGGGACAGGGGGCTTATTGGCTACACCTTC. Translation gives CASRGWDRGLIGYTF.